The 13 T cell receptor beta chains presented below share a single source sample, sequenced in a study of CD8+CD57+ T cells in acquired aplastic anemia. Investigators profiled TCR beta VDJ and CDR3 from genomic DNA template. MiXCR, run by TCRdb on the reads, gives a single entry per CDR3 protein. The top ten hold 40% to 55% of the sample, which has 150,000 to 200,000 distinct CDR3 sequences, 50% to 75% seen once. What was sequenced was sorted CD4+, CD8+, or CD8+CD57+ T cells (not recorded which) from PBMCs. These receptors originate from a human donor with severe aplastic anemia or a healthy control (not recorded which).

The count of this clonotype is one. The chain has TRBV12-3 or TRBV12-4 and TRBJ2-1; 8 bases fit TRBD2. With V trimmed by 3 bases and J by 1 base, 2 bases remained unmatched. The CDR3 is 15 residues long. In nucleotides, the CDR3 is TGTGCCAGCAGTTTCAGCGGGGGTTCCTACAATGAGCAGTTCTTC. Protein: CASSFSGGSYNEQFF.

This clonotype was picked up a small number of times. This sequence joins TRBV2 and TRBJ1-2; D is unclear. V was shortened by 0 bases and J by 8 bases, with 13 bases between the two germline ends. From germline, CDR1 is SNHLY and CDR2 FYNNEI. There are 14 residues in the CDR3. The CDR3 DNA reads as TGTGCCAGCAGTGAAGCCGTCCGCTCTCAGGGCTACACCTTC. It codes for CASSEAVRSQGYTF.

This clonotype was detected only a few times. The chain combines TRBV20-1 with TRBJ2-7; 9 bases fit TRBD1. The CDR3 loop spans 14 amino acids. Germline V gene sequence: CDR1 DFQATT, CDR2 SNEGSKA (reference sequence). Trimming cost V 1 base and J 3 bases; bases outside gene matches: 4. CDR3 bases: TGCAGTGCTAGAGGAAGGGACAGGGTCTACGAGCAGTACTTC. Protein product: CSARGRDRVYEQYF.

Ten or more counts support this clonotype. For the CDR3, the DNA is TGTGCCAGCAGAGGGACAGAAGAGGATCAGCCCCAGCATTTT. This encodes CASRGTEEDQPQHF. V is TRBV12-3 or TRBV12-4 and J is TRBJ1-5; 7 bases align to TRBD1. Germline trimming cut 6 bases from V and 5 bases from J; bases unmatched to any gene: 7. CDR3 length: 14 residues.

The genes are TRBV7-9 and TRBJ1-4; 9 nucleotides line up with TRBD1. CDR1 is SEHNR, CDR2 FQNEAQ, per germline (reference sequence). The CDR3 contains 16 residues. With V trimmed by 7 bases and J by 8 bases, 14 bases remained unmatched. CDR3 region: CASTKRGQGWQEKLFF. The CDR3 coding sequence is TGTGCCAGCACCAAGAGGGGACAGGGCTGGCAGGAAAAACTGTTTTTT.

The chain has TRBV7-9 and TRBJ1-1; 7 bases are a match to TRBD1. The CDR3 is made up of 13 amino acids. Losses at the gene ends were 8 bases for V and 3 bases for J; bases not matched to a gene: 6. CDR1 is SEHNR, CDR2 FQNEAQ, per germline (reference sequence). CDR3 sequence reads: CASGPQGDTEAFF. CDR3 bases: TGTGCCAGCGGACCGCAGGGGGACACTGAAGCTTTCTTT.

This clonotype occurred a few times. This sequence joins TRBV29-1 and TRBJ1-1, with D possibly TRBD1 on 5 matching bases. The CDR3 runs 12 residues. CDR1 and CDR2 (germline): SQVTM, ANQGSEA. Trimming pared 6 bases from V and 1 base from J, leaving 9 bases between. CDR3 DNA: TGCAGCGTCCTTACAGGGAACACTGAAGCTTTCTTT. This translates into CSVLTGNTEAFF.

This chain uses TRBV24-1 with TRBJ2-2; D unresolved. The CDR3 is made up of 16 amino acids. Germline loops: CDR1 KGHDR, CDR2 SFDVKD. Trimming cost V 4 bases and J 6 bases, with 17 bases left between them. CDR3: CATSDLTPLTAGELFF. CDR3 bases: TGTGCCACCAGTGACCTGACACCATTAACGGCCGGGGAGCTGTTTTTT.

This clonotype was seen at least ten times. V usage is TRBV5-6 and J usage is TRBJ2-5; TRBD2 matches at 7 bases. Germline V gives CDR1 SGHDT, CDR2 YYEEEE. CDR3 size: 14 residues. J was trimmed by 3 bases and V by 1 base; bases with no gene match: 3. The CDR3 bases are TGTGCCAGCAGCTTGAAGGCGGGGGAAGAGACCCAGTACTTC. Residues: CASSLKAGEETQYF.

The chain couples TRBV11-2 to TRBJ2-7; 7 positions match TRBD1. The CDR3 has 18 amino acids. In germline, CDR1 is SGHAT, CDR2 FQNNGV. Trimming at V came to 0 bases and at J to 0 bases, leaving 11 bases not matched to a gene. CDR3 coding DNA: TGTGCCAGCAGCTTAGAGAATGGGGGACAGTCGTACTCCTACGAGCAGTACTTC. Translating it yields CASSLENGGQSYSYEQYF.

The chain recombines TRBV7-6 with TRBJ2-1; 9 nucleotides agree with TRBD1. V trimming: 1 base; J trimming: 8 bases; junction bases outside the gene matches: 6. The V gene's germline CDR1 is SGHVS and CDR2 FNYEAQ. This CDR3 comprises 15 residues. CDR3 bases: TGTGCCAGCAGCTTAGTAAGACAGGGGGGCCATGAGCAGTTCTTC. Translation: CASSLVRQGGHEQFF. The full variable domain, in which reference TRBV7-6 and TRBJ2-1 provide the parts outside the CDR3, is GAGVSQSPRYKVTKRGQDVALRCDPISGHVSLYWYRQALGQGPEFLTYFNYEAQQDKSGLPNDRFSAERPEGSISTLTIQRTEQRDSAMYRCASSLVRQGGHEQFFGPGTRLTVL.

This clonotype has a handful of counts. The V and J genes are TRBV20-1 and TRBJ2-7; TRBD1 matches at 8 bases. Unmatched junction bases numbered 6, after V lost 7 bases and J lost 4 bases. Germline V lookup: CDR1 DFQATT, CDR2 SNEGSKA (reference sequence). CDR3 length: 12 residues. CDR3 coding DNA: TGCAGTGTCGGACAGGGACGGTACGAGCAGTACTTC. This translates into CSVGQGRYEQYF.

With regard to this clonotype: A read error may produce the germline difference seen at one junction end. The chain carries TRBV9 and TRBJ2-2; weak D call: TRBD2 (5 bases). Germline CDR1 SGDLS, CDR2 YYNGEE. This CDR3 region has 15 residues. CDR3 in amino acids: CASSVRAENTGELLF. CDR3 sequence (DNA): TGTGCCAGCAGCGTAAGAGCGGAGAACACCGGGGAGCTGCTTTTT.